Following are 9 T cell receptor beta chains from one sample sequenced in a study of Graves' ophthalmopathy and Graves' hyperthyroidism. Amplifying from RNA transcripts, the study obtained TCR beta CDR3 regions. The workflow started with a first-round RT-PCR run with HTBI primers and then moved on to a second-round multiplex PCR. TCRdb recomputed calls from the multiplex PCR reads with MiXCR, one row per CDR3 protein. Among around 1,200,000 distinct CDR3 sequences listed, 35% to 45% were seen once. Input material: peripheral blood or thyroid tissue (not recorded which). These TCRs come from an adult man with Graves' hyperthyroidism.

This clonotype was seen a single time. The junction does not match germline at one end; this may be a read error. The V gene is TRBV29-1, the J gene TRBJ2-7; 7 bases are shared with TRBD1. The V gene's germline CDR1 is SQVTM and CDR2 ANQGSEA. This CDR3 has 14 amino acids. The CDR3 is CSVESRDSPYERHF. CDR3 sequence (DNA): TGCAGCGTTGAGAGCCGGGACAGTCCCTACGAGCGGCACTTC.

This clonotype occurred a few times. DNA of the CDR3: TGTGCCAGCAGCGTTGGGCCAGGGGGCCGGAAAGAGACCCAGTACTTC. This encodes CASSVGPGGRKETQYF. The chain joins TRBV9 to TRBJ2-5; TRBD1 matches at 8 bases. The length of the CDR3 is 16 residues. Trimming at V came to 2 bases and at J to 3 bases, leaving 9 bases not matched to a gene. The germline gives CDR1 SGDLS, CDR2 YYNGEE.

A note on this clonotype: The junction departs from the called germline gene at one end, perhaps through a read error. CDR3 nucleotides: TGCGCCAACAGCACTCGGTCCGACGCCACCTATGGCTACACCTTC. Translation gives CANSTRSDATYGYTF. The chain couples TRBV4-3 to TRBJ1-2; D is unresolved. This CDR3 has 15 amino acids. Germline assignment: CDR1 LGHNA and CDR2 YSLEER.

This chain uses TRBV10-2 with TRBJ2-5, with D possibly matching TRBD1 (6 bases). The CDR3 has 14 amino acids. The V end lost 8 bases, the J end lost 4 bases, and 17 bases lay between the germline ends. Germline V CDR1 and CDR2: WSHSY, SAAADI. The CDR3 coding sequence is TGCGCCAGCGTAGGGGGTTGGGCGGGAGAGACCCAGTACTTC. Translated: CASVGGWAGETQYF.

The gene calls are TRBV10-3 and TRBJ1-2; D gene ambiguous. The V gene lost 6 bases and the J gene lost 8 bases, with 10 bases spanning the gap. The germline V gene has CDR1 ENHRY and CDR2 SYGVKD. The CDR3 has 11 residues. CDR3 DNA sequence: TGTGCCATCAGCGAAAGGAGCGGCTACACCTTC. It specifies CAISERSGYTF.

The chain recombines TRBV7-2 with TRBJ2-2; D perhaps matches TRBD2 (6 bases). This CDR3 is 12 amino acids long. In germline, CDR1 is SGHTA, CDR2 FQGNSA. CDR3 nucleotide sequence: TGTGCTAGTAGCGGTACCCCCGGGGAGCTGTTTTTT. This codes for CASSGTPGELFF.

The chain joins TRBV29-1 to TRBJ1-2; D is possibly TRBD1 (6 bases). Germline V gene data show CDR1 as SQVTM and CDR2 as ANQGSEA. The CDR3 covers 12 residues. The V gene lost 6 bases and the J gene lost 2 bases, with 10 bases spanning the gap. The CDR3 region has the DNA TGCAGCGTCAGGGACACGAACTATGGCTACACCTTC. Amino acids: CSVRDTNYGYTF.

The sample holds a few counts of this clonotype. The chain carries TRBV4-2 and TRBJ2-7; TRBD1 aligns across 11 bases. The CDR3 covers 14 residues. The germline gives CDR1 LGHNA, CDR2 YNFKEQ. V gave up 7 bases and J gave up 3 bases; unmatched junction bases: 5. The CDR3: CASMPGQGVYEQYF. For the CDR3, the DNA is TGTGCCAGCATGCCGGGACAGGGGGTCTACGAGCAGTACTTC.

In this sample, this clonotype turned up many times. V gene TRBV11-2 combines with J gene TRBJ2-7; 7 bases line up with TRBD2. The V segment lost 0 bases and the J segment 6 bases; nucleotides outside the gene matches: 2. The CDR3 has 13 residues. Looked up from germline, CDR1 is SGHAT and CDR2 is FQNNGV. The CDR3 is CASSLDGGSEQYF. In DNA, the CDR3 is TGTGCCAGCAGCTTAGACGGGGGGTCCGAGCAGTACTTC.